Described below is a single T cell receptor beta chain sequence and its context. This entry is derived from a study of blood T cell repertoires in COVID-19. In the study's own analysis: Reference gene primer amplification gave nucleated cell count estimates. TCRdb keeps only in-frame clones here, not all; method: immunoSEQ multiplex PCR. Clonal size and the V and J genes are those of that table, whereas D and trimming came from the DNA. The table has roughly 250,000 clones, around four fifths seen once. The CDR3 is 12 residues long. V lost 6 bases and J lost 4, with 9 bases in between. Germline V gene data show CDR1 as LNHDA and CDR2 as SQIVND (reference sequence).

This clonotype was obtained from a woman in her sixties or seventies with active or convalescent COVID-19. This sequence joins TRBV19 and TRBJ1-1, with D possibly TRBD1 on 6 matching bases. Sequenced: peripheral blood. The CDR3 bases are TGTGCCAGTAGGGGGGGGGCCACTGAAGCTTTCTTT. This encodes CASRGGATEAFF.